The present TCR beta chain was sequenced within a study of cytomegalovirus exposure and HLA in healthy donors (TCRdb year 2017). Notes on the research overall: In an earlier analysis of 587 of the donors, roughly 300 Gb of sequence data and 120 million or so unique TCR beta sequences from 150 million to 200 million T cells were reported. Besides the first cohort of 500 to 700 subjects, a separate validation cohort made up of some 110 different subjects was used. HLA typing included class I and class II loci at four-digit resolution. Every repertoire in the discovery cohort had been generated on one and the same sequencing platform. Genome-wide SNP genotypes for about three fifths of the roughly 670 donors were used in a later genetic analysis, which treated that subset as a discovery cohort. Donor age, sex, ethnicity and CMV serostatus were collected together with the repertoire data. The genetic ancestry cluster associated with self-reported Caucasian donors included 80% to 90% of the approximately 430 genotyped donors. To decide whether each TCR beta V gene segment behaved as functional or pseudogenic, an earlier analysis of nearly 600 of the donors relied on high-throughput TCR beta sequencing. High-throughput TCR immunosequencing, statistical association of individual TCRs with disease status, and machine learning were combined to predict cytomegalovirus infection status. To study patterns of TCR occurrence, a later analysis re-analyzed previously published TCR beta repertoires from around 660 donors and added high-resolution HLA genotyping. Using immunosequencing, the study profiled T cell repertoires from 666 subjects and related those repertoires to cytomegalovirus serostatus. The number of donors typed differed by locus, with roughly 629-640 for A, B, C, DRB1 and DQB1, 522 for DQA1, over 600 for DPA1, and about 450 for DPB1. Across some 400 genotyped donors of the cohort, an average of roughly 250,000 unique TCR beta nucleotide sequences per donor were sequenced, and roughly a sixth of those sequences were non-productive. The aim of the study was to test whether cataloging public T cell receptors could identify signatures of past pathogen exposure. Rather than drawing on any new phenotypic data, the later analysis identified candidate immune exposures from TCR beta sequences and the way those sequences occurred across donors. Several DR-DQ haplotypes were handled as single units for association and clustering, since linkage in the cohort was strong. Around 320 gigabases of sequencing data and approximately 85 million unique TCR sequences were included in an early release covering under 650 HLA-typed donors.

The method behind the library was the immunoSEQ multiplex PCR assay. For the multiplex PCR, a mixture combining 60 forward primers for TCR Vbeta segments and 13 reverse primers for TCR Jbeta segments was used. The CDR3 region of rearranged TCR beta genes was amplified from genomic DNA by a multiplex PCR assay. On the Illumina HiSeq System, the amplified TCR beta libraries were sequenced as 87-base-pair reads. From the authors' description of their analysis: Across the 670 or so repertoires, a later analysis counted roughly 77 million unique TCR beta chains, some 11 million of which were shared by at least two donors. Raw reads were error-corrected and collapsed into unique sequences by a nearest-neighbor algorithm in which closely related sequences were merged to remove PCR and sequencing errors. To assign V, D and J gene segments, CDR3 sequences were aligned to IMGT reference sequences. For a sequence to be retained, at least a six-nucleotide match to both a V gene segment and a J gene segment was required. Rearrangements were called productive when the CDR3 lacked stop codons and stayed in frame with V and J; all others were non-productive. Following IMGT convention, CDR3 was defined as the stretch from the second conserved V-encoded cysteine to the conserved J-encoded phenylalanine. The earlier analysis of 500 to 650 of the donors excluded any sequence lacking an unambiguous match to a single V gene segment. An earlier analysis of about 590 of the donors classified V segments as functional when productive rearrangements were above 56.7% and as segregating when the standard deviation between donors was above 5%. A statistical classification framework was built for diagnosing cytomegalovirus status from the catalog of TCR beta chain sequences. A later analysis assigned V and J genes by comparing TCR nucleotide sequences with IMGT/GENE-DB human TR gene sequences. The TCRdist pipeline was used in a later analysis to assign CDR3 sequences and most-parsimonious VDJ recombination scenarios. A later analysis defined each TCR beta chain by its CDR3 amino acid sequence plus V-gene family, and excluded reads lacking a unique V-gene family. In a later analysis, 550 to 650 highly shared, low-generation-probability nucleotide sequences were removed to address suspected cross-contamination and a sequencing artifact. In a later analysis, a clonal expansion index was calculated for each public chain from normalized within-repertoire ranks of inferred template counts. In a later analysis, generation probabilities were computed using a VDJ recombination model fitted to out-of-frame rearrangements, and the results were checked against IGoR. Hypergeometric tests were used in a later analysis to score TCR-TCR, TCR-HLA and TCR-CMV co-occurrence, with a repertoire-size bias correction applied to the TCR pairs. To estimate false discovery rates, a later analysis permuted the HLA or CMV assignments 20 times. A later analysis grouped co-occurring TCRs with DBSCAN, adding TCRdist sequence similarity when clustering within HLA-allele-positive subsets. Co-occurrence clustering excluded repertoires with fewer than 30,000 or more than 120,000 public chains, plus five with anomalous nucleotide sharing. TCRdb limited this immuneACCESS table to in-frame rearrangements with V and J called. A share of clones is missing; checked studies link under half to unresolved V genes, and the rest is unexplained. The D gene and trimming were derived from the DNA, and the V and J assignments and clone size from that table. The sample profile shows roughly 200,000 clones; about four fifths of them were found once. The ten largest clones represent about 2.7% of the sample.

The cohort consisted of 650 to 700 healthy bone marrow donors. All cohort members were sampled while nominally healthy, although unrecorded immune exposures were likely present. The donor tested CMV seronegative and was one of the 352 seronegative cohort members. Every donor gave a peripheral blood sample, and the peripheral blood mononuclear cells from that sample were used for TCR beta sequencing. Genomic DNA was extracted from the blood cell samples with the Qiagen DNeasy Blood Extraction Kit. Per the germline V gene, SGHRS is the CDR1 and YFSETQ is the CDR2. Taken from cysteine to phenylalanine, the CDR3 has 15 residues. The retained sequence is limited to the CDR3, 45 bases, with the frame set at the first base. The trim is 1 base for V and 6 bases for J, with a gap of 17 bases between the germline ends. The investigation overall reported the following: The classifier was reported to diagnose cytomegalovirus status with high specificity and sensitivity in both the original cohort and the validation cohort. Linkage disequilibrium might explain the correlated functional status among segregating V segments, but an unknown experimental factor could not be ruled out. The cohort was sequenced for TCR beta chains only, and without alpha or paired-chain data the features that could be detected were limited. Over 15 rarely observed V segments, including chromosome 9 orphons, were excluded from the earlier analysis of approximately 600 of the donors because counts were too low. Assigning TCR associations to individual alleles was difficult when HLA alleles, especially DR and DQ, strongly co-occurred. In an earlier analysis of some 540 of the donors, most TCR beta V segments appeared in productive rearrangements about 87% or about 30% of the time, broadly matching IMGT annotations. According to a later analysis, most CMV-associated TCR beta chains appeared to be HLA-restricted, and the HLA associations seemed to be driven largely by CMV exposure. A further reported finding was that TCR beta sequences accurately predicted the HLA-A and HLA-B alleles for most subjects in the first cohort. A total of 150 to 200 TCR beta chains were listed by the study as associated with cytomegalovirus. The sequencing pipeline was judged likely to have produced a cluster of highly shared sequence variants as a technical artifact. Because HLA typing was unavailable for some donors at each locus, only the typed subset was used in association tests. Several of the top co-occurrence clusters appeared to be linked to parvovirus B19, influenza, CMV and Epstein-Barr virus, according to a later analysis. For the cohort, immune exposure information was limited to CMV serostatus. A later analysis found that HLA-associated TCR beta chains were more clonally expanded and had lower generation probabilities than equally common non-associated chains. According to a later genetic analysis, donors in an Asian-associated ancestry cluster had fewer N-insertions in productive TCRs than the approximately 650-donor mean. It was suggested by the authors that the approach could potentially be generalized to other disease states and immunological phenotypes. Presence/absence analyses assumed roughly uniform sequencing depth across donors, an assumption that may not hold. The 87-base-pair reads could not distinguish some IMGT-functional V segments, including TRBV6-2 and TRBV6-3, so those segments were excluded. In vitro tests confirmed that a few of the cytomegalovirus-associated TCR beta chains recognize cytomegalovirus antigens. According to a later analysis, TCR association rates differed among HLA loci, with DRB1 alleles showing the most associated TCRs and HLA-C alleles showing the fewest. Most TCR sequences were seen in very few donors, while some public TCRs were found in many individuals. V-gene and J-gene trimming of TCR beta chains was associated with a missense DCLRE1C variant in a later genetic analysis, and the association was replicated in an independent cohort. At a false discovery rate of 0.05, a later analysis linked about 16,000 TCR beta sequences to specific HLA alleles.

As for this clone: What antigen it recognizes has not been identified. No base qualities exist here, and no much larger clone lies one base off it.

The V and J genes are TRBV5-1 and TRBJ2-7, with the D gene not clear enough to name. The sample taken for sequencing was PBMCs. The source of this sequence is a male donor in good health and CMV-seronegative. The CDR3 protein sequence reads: CASSLTVPPTREQYF. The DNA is TGCGCCAGCAGCTTGACAGTCCCTCCCACTCGCGAGCAGTACTTC.